A single sample is the source of the 15 T cell receptor beta chains below, sequenced in a study of cytomegalovirus exposure and HLA in healthy donors (dated by TCRdb to 2015 to 2018). Receptor libraries were prepared by the immunoSEQ multiplex PCR assay. A mixture of 60 forward primers for TCR Vbeta segments and 13 reverse primers for TCR Jbeta segments was used in the multiplex PCR. TCRdb took over this immuneACCESS table, retaining in-frame rearrangements with V and J assigned. Such tables are incomplete; in checked studies, under half of the missing clones stem from an unresolved V gene, and the remainder is unexplained. Within this sample are over 150,000 clones, with roughly 81% of them counted one time only. The top ten constitute 4.5% to 5.5% of the sample. The sample taken for sequencing was PBMCs. All receptors derive from a girl aged 5-17 years in good health and CMV-seropositive.

The chain has TRBV7-9 and TRBJ1-1; D uncertain. The CDR3 is 14 amino acids. Looked up from germline, CDR1 is SEHNR and CDR2 is FQNEAQ (reference sequence). Deletions cut 5 bases from V and 3 bases from J, with 13 bases between. The CDR3 nucleotides read TGTGCCAGCAGCCAACGGACGCGGGACACTGAAGCTTTCTTT. It is translated as CASSQRTRDTEAFF. The variable domain in full, completed from reference TRBV7-9 and TRBJ1-1, reads DTGVSQNPRHKITKRGQNVTFRCDPISEHNRLYWYRQTLGQGPEFLTYFQNEAQLEKSRLLSDRFSAERPKGSFSTLEIQRTEQGDSAMYLCASSQRTRDTEAFFGQGTRLTVV.

This chain joins TRBV11-2 and TRBJ1-1; TRBD1 matches at 10 bases. This CDR3 has 15 residues. Per germline, CDR1 SGHAT and CDR2 FQNNGV. Trimming took 6 bases from V and 4 from J; bases not matched to a gene: 8. CDR3 coding DNA: TGTGCCAGCAGTCCCACCCGGACAGGGGGCACTGAAGCTTTCTTT. Its protein is CASSPTRTGGTEAFF.

The chain has TRBV2 and TRBJ1-2; the match to TRBD1 covers 8 bases. The CDR3 loop spans 12 amino acids. After removal of 4 bases from V and 8 bases from J, the junction contained 3 bases not matched to a gene. CDR1 SNHLY and CDR2 FYNNEI come from the germline V gene. The CDR3: CASSGTGKGYTF. DNA for the CDR3: TGTGCCAGCAGTGGGACAGGGAAAGGCTACACCTTC.

The chain combines TRBV27 with TRBJ1-1, with TRBD1 identical over 7 bases. The length of the CDR3 is 15 residues. Germline CDR1 is MNHEY and CDR2 is SMNVEV (reference sequence). The V and J ends lost 10 bases and 7 bases, in that order; junction bases with no gene match: 18. The CDR3 is CATGRTGLWGGEAFF. The CDR3 DNA reads TGTGCCACCGGAAGGACAGGCCTGTGGGGTGGTGAAGCTTTCTTT.

The V gene is TRBV6-1, the J gene TRBJ2-2; TRBD2 might be the D (6 bases). The germline V gene has CDR1 MNHNS and CDR2 SASEGT. Trimming shortened V by 4 bases and J by 0 bases, and 12 bases separated the two germline ends. The CDR3 covers 16 residues. Here the CDR3 DNA reads TGTGCCAGCAGTGCACGGGACTCTCCGAACACCGGGGAGCTGTTTTTT. Protein product: CASSARDSPNTGELFF.

This chain joins TRBV30 and TRBJ1-4; TRBD1 might be the D (5 bases). This CDR3 has 17 amino acids. Germline CDR1 reads GTSNPN; CDR2 reads SVGIG (reference sequence). The ends were cut back, 2 bases at V and 4 bases at J, with 20 bases in the middle. CDR3 in DNA: TGTGCCTGGAGTTTGGCAGGGCCGGCTAGGGGTAATGAAAAACTGTTTTTT. As protein: CAWSLAGPARGNEKLFF. The full variable domain, its missing parts supplied by reference TRBV30 and TRBJ1-4, is SQTIHQWPATLVQPVGSPLSLECTVEGTSNPNLYWYRQAAGRGLQLLFYSVGIGQISSEVPQNLSASRPQDRQFILSSKKLLLSDSGFYLCAWSLAGPARGNEKLFFGSGTQLSVL.

The chain links TRBV28 to TRBJ2-3, with 8 bases that match TRBD1. Germline V gene data show CDR1 as MDHEN and CDR2 as SYDVKM. This CDR3 is built from 16 residues. The V and J ends lost 4 bases and 1 base, in that order; junction bases with no gene match: 7. This CDR3 is CASSWRPGQGTDTQYF. CDR3 coding DNA: TGTGCCAGCAGTTGGCGTCCGGGACAGGGCACAGATACGCAGTATTTT.

The chain is built from TRBV6-1 and TRBJ1-3; no clear D gene. The V end lost 6 bases, the J end lost 4 bases, and 10 bases lay between the germline ends. CDR3 length: 13 amino acids. CDR1 MNHNS and CDR2 SASEGT come from the germline V gene. CDR3 DNA sequence: TGTGCCAGCAGGCCGGCGGGAGGAAACACCATATATTTT. Its translation: CASRPAGGNTIYF.

This chain joins TRBV7-9 and TRBJ1-1; the D is unclear. The CDR3 is 17 amino acids. Trimming removed 0 bases from V and 3 bases from J, with 17 bases in between. Germline V gene lookup returns CDR1 SEHNR and CDR2 FQNEAQ (reference sequence). In DNA, the CDR3 is TGTGCCAGCAGCTTAGCGGGGTCGTCTTGGAGGGACACTGAAGCTTTCTTT. Protein sequence: CASSLAGSSWRDTEAFF.

The gene calls are TRBV18 and TRBJ2-7; D not certain. Germline lookup yields CDR1 KGHSH and CDR2 LQKENI. This CDR3 has 13 amino acids. V was trimmed by 3 bases and J by 4 bases, leaving 10 bases between them. CDR3 bases: TGTGCCAGCTCACCGGTCCCAACATACGAGCAGTACTTC. Translating gives CASSPVPTYEQYF.

This clone was recorded a few times. The chain recombines TRBV12-2 with TRBJ1-2; TRBD1 reflects the table's D call only, with no check against the DNA. TRBV12-2 is described as a pseudogene. The CDR3 loop spans 14 amino acids. CDR3 sequence: CASRTDTSRYGYTF. CDR3 sequence (DNA): TGTGCAAGTCGGACAGACACCTCTCGCTATGGCTACACCTTC.

The V call is TRBV27, the J call TRBJ1-1; 7 positions match TRBD1. CDR1 is MNHEY, CDR2 SMNVEV, per germline (reference sequence). The CDR3 runs to 15 residues. V trimming: 1 base; J trimming: 5 bases; junction bases outside the gene matches: 7. As DNA, the CDR3 is TGTGCCAGCAGTTTATTGGAGGGGGCCGGTACTGAAGCTTTCTTT. It encodes CASSLLEGAGTEAFF.

V usage is TRBV12-5 and J usage is TRBJ2-7; weak D call: TRBD2 (5 bases). V was trimmed by 2 bases and J by 0 bases, leaving 11 bases between them. Germline CDR1 reads LGHNT; CDR2 reads FRNRAP. The CDR3 spans 15 residues. CDR3 residues: CASGLMASNSYEQYF. The CDR3 region has the DNA TGTGCTAGTGGTTTGATGGCTAGCAACTCCTACGAGCAGTACTTC.

This clone was seen only once. The rearrangement joins TRBV9 to TRBJ2-2; TRBD1 agrees at 10 bases. The CDR3 is made up of 16 amino acids. The ends lost 4 bases at V and 5 bases at J; junction bases unmatched: 8. CDR1 is SGDLS, CDR2 YYNGEE, per germline. The CDR3 protein is CASSFRTGGGTGELFF. DNA of the CDR3: TGTGCCAGCAGCTTTCGGACAGGGGGGGGAACCGGGGAGCTGTTTTTT.

This clone has just a few counts. The rearrangement links TRBV5-6 to TRBJ1-1; 8 nucleotides line up with TRBD1. This CDR3 is 14 amino acids long. Looked up from germline, CDR1 is SGHDT and CDR2 is YYEEEE. V lost 4 bases and J lost 5; bases outside the gene matches: 7. CDR3 in DNA: TGTGCCAGCAGCGTGACAGGGGAGAGGACTGAAGCTTTCTTT. It translates to CASSVTGERTEAFF.